This T cell receptor beta chain derives from a study of shared clonotypes between healthy human individuals. TCRdb keeps only in-frame clones here, not all; method: immunoSEQ multiplex PCR. The sample includes 2.3 million or so clones, more than 80% of them seen just once. Concerning this clone itself: Antigen: not known.

Study conclusions and caveats: Donor clonotype sharing was expected to depend on sequencing depth. What limited the represented genetic and exposure-history diversity was the small number of donors. The authors sampled blood alone, and tissue repertoires likely differ.

The V gene lost 3 bases and the J gene lost 4 bases, with 5 bases spanning the gap. Germline V lookup: CDR1 SGDLS, CDR2 YYNGEE. The CDR3 runs 12 residues. This receptor was taken from a man aged 18 to 30 in good health. Some clones in this sample may be carry-over from other donors' samples. The chain carries TRBV9 and TRBJ1-3; D gene ambiguous. The sequenced material came from naive CD4+ T cells from PBMCs. The subset denotes: CD45RA+ positively selected. CDR3 coding DNA: TGTGCCAGCAGCGAGGCGGGAAACACCATATATTTT. Its protein is CASSEAGNTIYF.